The sequence of this TCR beta chain was determined in a study of blood T cell repertoires in COVID-19. Turning to the study itself: COVID-19 samples, acute and convalescent, were from the United States, Italy and Spain.

V shed 4 bases, J shed 6 bases, and the junction held 4 bases outside the gene matches. Germline CDR1 reads SGHKS; CDR2 reads YYEKEE (reference sequence). The CDR3 length is 14 residues. Authors' methods: How many nucleated cells were present was estimated from reference gene primer amplification. The assay was immunoSEQ multiplex PCR, and TCRdb's table has in-frame clones only and misses some. The DNA was the basis for D and trimming; V, J and clone size are from that table. The sample holds about 140,000 clones; about four fifths are singletons and the top ten take 1.6%. The sample holds one count of this clone.

The J gene is TRBJ1-4, the V gene TRBV5-5; TRBD1 aligns across 9 bases. The receptor was isolated from a human donor in a cohort sampled during active COVID-19. The sequencing input was peripheral blood. The CDR3 here is CASSPGTGYEKLFF. The CDR3 DNA reads as TGTGCCAGCAGCCCCGGGACAGGGTATGAAAAACTGTTTTTT.